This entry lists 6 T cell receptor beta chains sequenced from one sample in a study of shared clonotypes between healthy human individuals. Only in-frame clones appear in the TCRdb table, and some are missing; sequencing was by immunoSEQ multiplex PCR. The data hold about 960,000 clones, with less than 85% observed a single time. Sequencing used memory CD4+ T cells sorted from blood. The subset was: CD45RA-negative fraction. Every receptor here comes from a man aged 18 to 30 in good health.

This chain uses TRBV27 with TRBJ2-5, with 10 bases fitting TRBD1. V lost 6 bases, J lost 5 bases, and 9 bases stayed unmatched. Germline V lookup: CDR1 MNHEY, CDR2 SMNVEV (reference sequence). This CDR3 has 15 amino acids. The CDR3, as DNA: TGTGCCAGCAGCGGGGGGACAGGGGTGGTCGAGACCCAGTACTTC. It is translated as CASSGGTGVVETQYF.

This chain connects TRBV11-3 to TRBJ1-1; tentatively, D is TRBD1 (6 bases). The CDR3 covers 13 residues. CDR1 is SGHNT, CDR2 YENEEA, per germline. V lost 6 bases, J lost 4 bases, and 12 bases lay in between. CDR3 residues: CASSGGWGTEAFF. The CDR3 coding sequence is TGTGCCAGCAGTGGGGGCTGGGGCACTGAAGCTTTCTTT.

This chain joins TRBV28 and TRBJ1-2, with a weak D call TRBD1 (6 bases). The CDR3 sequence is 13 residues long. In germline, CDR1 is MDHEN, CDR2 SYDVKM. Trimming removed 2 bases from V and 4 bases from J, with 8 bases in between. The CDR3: CASSLTGIYGYTF. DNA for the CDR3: TGTGCCAGCAGTTTAACAGGGATCTATGGCTACACCTTC.

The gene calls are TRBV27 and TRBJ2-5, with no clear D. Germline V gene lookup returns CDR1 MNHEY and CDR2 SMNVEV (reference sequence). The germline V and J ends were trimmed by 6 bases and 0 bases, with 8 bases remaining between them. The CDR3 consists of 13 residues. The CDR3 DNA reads TGTGCCAGCAGACGACAAAACCAAGAGACCCAGTACTTC. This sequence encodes CASRRQNQETQYF.

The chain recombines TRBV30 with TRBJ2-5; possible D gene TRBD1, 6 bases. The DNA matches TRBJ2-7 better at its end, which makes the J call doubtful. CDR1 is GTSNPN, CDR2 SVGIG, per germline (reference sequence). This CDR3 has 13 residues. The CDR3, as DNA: TGTGCCTGGAGTACAGGGAAAACCTACGAGCAGTACTTC. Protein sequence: CAWSTGKTYEQYF.

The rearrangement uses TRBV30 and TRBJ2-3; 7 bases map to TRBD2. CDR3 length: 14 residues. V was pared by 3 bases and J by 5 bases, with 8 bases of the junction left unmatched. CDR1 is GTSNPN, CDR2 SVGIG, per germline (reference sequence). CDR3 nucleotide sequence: TGTGCCTGGAGCCGCGGGACTACCTTAGATACGCAGTATTTT. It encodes CAWSRGTTLDTQYF.